The next 20 T cell receptor beta chains were all read from a single sample in a study of regulatory T cells in long-lasting Graves disease. Building of the TCR beta libraries involved iRepertoire HTBI primers and Arm-PCR of CDR3 regions. From the multiplex PCR reads, TCRdb called clonotypes with MiXCR, one entry per CDR3 protein. The table lists more than 350,000 distinct CDR3 sequences, 15% of them singletons. As for time point: newly diagnosed GD, antithyroid drugs for less than 3 months. Researchers made the TCR library from RNA that was extracted from PBMCs. The sample was also linked to a second study, of T cells in Graves' hyperthyroidism and ophthalmopathy.

Sequencing was performed on peripheral blood mononuclear cells (PBMCs), taken at new diagnosis, from a patient treated with antithyroid drugs. The receptors derive from a woman aged 25 to 39 with Graves disease.

The table lists this clonotype with many counts. This sequence joins TRBV11-1 and TRBJ2-3, with 10 nucleotides matching TRBD1. The CDR3 has 17 amino acids. The junction had 10 bases not matched to a gene; V was cut back by 4 bases and J by 3 bases. In germline, CDR1 is SGHAT, CDR2 FQDESV (reference sequence). The DNA of the CDR3 is TGTGCCAGCAGCTCCGGACAAGGGACAGGGGTAACAGATACGCAGTATTTT. Translation: CASSSGQGTGVTDTQYF.

The chain recombines TRBV15 with TRBJ2-7; 7 nucleotides line up with TRBD2. Germline V gene sequence: CDR1 LNHNV, CDR2 YYDKDF (reference sequence). V shed 3 bases and J 0 bases; nucleotides not matched to a gene: 2. The CDR3 loop spans 14 amino acids. CDR3 DNA sequence: TGTGCCACCAGCAGTTGGACTAGCTCCTACGAGCAGTACTTC. Translation: CATSSWTSSYEQYF.

Ten or more counts support this clonotype. The chain employs TRBV2 and TRBJ2-7; 7 bases are shared with TRBD1. V shed 3 bases, J shed 0 bases, and the junction held 5 bases outside the gene matches. This CDR3 is built from 15 residues. Germline V gene data show CDR1 as SNHLY and CDR2 as FYNNEI. As DNA, the CDR3 is TGTGCCAGCAGTGAGCCACAGGGGCTCTCCTACGAGCAGTACTTC. Its translation: CASSEPQGLSYEQYF.

This clonotype was observed many times. The chain has TRBV7-9 and TRBJ2-7; D tentatively reads TRBD1 or TRBD2 (6 bases each). Trimming took off 5 bases at V and 3 bases at J, with 23 bases between the two ends. CDR1 is SEHNR, CDR2 FQNEAQ, per germline (reference sequence). The CDR3 has 17 residues. CDR3 nucleotides: TGTGCCAGCAGCCACGACCGGGACTCCAACAGGGACTACGAGCAGTACTTC. Its protein is CASSHDRDSNRDYEQYF.

This clonotype was seen ten or more times. The genes are TRBV20-1 and TRBJ2-7; possible D gene TRBD2, 5 bases. The V end was cut by 0 bases, the J end by 0 bases, with 18 bases between. Germline CDR1 and CDR2: DFQATT and SNEGSKA (reference sequence). The CDR3 runs to 17 residues. Written as DNA, the CDR3 is TGCAGTGCTAGAGATACGACTACCGCCGCGGGCTCCTACGAGCAGTACTTC. Its translation: CSARDTTTAAGSYEQYF.

The table lists this clonotype with a few counts. A single base separates this from a much larger clone, so it may be a read error. The genes are TRBV7-9 and TRBJ2-3; D gene uncertain. The CDR3 loop spans 12 amino acids. CDR1 and CDR2 from the germline V gene are SEHNR and FQNEAQ (reference sequence). The CDR3 region has the DNA TGTGCCAGCGGCTTAGATGAGGATACGCAGTATTTT. Protein product: CASGLDEDTQYF.

This clonotype was counted only a few times. The rearrangement joins TRBV25-1 to TRBJ2-5, with D perhaps TRBD1 or TRBD2 (5 bases each). V gave up 8 bases and J gave up 6 bases, with 16 bases separating them. This CDR3 is built from 13 residues. Germline CDR1 is MGHDK and CDR2 is SYGVNS. CDR3 protein: CASESQGVKTQYF. The CDR3 DNA follows: TGTGCCAGCGAGAGTCAGGGAGTAAAGACCCAGTACTTC.

The CDR3 loop is CASRKSRVPRVDEQFF. The CDR3 nucleotides read TGTGCCAGTAGGAAAAGCCGGGTCCCCCGGGTGGATGAGCAGTTCTTC. The chain carries TRBV19 and TRBJ2-1; no definite D call. Trimming took 6 bases from V and 8 from J, leaving 23 bases between them. From germline, CDR1 is LNHDA and CDR2 SQIVND (reference sequence). The CDR3 sequence is 16 residues long. The full variable domain, with the rest looked up from reference TRBV19 and TRBJ2-1, is DGGITQSPKYLFRKEGQNVTLSCEQNLNHDAMYWYRQDPGQGLRLIYYSQIVNDFQKGDIAEGYSVSREKKESFPLTVTSAQKNPTAFYLCASRKSRVPRVDEQFFGPGTRLTVL.

This clonotype was picked up many times. The CDR3 protein is CASTPLGASGELFF. CDR3 DNA sequence: TGTGCCAGCACCCCTCTTGGGGCCTCGGGGGAGCTGTTTTTT. The chain is built from TRBV12-3 or TRBV12-4 and TRBJ2-2; D perhaps matches TRBD1 (5 bases). This CDR3 is built from 14 residues. Trimming shortened V by 7 bases and J by 8 bases, and 17 bases separated the two germline ends.

This clonotype was seen repeatedly, ten times or more. The chain recombines TRBV24-1 with TRBJ2-3, with TRBD2 matching 9 bases. This CDR3 is 17 amino acids long. Trimming cost V 2 bases and J 4 bases; bases outside gene matches: 9. CDR1 and CDR2 (germline): KGHDR, SFDVKD. This chain's CDR3 is CATSDYGRTSVSDTQYF. For the CDR3, the DNA is TGTGCCACCAGTGATTACGGGCGGACTAGCGTCTCAGATACGCAGTATTTT.

The rearrangement links TRBV9 to TRBJ2-1; TRBD2 aligns across 10 bases. With 4 bases clipped from V and 7 bases from J, the junction kept 11 bases outside the gene matches. This CDR3 has 16 residues. CDR1 and CDR2 (germline): SGDLS, YYNGEE. The CDR3 region has the DNA TGTGCCAGCAGCCCCCCCGGGGGACTAGCGCGGAATGAGCAGTTCTTC. Its translation is CASSPPGGLARNEQFF.

This clonotype came up many times. This chain connects TRBV12-3 or TRBV12-4 to TRBJ2-7; 9 positions agree with TRBD1. CDR3 length: 14 amino acids. Losses at the gene ends were 8 bases for V and 1 base for J; bases not matched to a gene: 6. The CDR3 DNA reads TGTGCCAGCCGAGGGACAGGGAGGTCCTACGAGCAGTACTTC. It is translated as CASRGTGRSYEQYF.

The rearrangement joins TRBV19 to TRBJ2-7, with D tentatively TRBD2 (5 bases). The CDR3 has 13 residues. Germline assignment: CDR1 LNHDA and CDR2 SQIVND (reference sequence). V dropped 6 bases and J dropped 0 bases, with 9 bases sitting between them. The chain's CDR3 is CASRRAGSYEQYF. The CDR3 region has the DNA TGTGCCAGTAGGCGGGCAGGCTCCTACGAGCAGTACTTC. Variable domain in full (rest from reference TRBV19 and TRBJ2-7): DGGITQSPKYLFRKEGQNVTLSCEQNLNHDAMYWYRQDPGQGLRLIYYSQIVNDFQKGDIAEGYSVSREKKESFPLTVTSAQKNPTAFYLCASRRAGSYEQYFGPGTRLTVT.

The chain carries TRBV12-3 or TRBV12-4 and TRBJ2-2, with D tentatively TRBD2 (6 bases). V gave up 0 bases and J gave up 8 bases, with 16 bases separating them. The CDR3 is 16 amino acids. CDR3 in DNA: TGTGCCAGCAGTTTAGCGGTGACTAGTCTCTTTGGGGAGCTGTTTTTT. It yields the protein CASSLAVTSLFGELFF.

Ten or more counts support this clonotype. The V gene is TRBV30, the J gene TRBJ2-1, with D unclear. This CDR3 has 17 amino acids. Trimming shortened V by 1 base and J by 7 bases, and 23 bases separated the two germline ends. The germline V gene encodes CDR1 GTSNPN and CDR2 SVGIG (reference sequence). The CDR3 coding sequence is TGTGCCTGGAGTGCCCAGAACCCGCCGCCTGAAGGGAATGAGCAGTTCTTC. This gives the protein CAWSAQNPPPEGNEQFF.

This chain connects TRBV5-4 to TRBJ2-3; possibly TRBD1 for D (5 bases). This CDR3 has 14 amino acids. From germline, CDR1 is SGHNT and CDR2 YYREEE (reference sequence). Trimming stripped 4 bases from V and 4 bases from J, with 13 bases between. The CDR3 loop reads CASSTDRFADTQYF. The CDR3, as DNA: TGTGCCAGCAGCACCGACAGATTCGCAGATACGCAGTATTTT. Supplemented by reference TRBV5-4 and TRBJ2-3, the full variable domain reads ETGVTQSPTHLIKTRGQQVTLRCSSQSGHNTVSWYQQALGQGPQFIFQYYREEENGRGNFPPRFSGLQFPNYSSELNVNALELDDSALYLCASSTDRFADTQYFGPGTRLTVL.

This chain links TRBV30 with TRBJ2-3, with D hard to call. Germline V CDR1 and CDR2: GTSNPN, SVGIG (reference sequence). V was pared by 2 bases and J by 8 bases, with 8 bases between. CDR3 length: 11 residues. CDR3 in DNA: TGTGCCTGGAGTCGAGAGGCTACGCAGTATTTT. Amino acid sequence: CAWSREATQYF. The full variable domain, rest sourced from reference TRBV30 and TRBJ2-3, is SQTIHQWPATLVQPVGSPLSLECTVEGTSNPNLYWYRQAAGRGLQLLFYSVGIGQISSEVPQNLSASRPQDRQFILSSKKLLLSDSGFYLCAWSREATQYFGPGTRLTVL.

This clonotype was recorded a few times. This chain joins TRBV28 and TRBJ2-4; perhaps TRBD1 as D (5 bases). Per germline, CDR1 MDHEN and CDR2 SYDVKM. V shed 5 bases and J shed 6 bases, with 14 bases lying between them. The CDR3 covers 14 residues. The CDR3, as DNA: TGTGCCAGCAGTCCCCCGAGACAGCCAAACATTCAGTACTTC. Protein: CASSPPRQPNIQYF.

CDR3 sequence (DNA): TGTGCCAGCAGTGTGTCAGGGGGAAACTATGGCTACACCTTC. This sequence encodes CASSVSGGNYGYTF. This chain uses TRBV6-1 with TRBJ1-2; 7 bases are a match to TRBD1. The CDR3 totals 14 residues. V was clipped by 4 bases and J by 2 bases; unmatched bases: 4. Germline CDR1 reads MNHNS; CDR2 reads SASEGT.

This clonotype was seen only a few times. The chain has TRBV5-1 and TRBJ1-1, with D unresolved. From germline, CDR1 is SGHRS and CDR2 YFSETQ. Between the trimmed V and J ends, which lost 0 bases and 8 bases, there was a span of 8 bases. The CDR3 loop spans 12 amino acids. In DNA form, the CDR3 reads TGCGCCAGCAGCTTGGGACTGCAGGAAGCTTTCTTT. It yields the protein CASSLGLQEAFF. The full variable domain, its missing parts supplied by reference TRBV5-1 and TRBJ1-1, is KAGVTQTPRYLIKTRGQQVTLSCSPISGHRSVSWYQQTPGQGLQFLFEYFSETQRNKGNFPGRFSGRQFSNSRSEMNVSTLELGDSALYLCASSLGLQEAFFGQGTRLTVV.